This T cell receptor beta chain was retrieved from a study of T cells in Graves' hyperthyroidism and ophthalmopathy (dated by TCRdb to between 2019 and 2020). For the wider study: Peripheral blood samples were taken at initial diagnosis, before any treatment was given. After sampling, hyperthyroidism patients received methimazole starting at 30 mg daily, and ophthalmopathy patients received high-dose intravenous methylprednisolone. The 100 or so discovery patients were divided at random into training and test sets in a 7:3 ratio. An independent validation cohort of around 19 hyperthyroidism patients and 17 patients who later progressed to ophthalmopathy tested prospective prediction of ophthalmopathy. In addition, the study compared T-cell repertoires in thyroid tissue and in blood from roughly 6 Graves' hyperthyroidism patients. To identify TCR V-J signatures that set the groups apart, the researchers used a discovery cohort of more than 95 patients, made up of 40 to 45 with Graves' ophthalmopathy and 57 with stable Graves' hyperthyroidism. The paper describes TCR Vbeta CDR3 sequencing of about 140 peripheral blood samples, made up of some 40 ophthalmopathy patients, some 76 hyperthyroidism patients and around 17 progressor patients.

A remark on this clonotype: The antigen it binds to is not known. No much larger clone exists at a distance of one base, and base qualities are not known.

A patient counted as having stable Graves' hyperthyroidism if no progression to ophthalmopathy occurred over 18 months of follow-up. Hyperthyroidism patients were newly diagnosed, had a disease duration of under 2 months, and were aged 18 to 65 years. Exclusion was applied to patients with uncontrolled infections, other autoimmune diseases, pregnancy or lactation. Diagnoses relied on clinical symptoms, serum thyroxine and TRAb, thyroid ultrasound and orbital computed tomography. PBMCs were isolated from about 10 ml of fresh peripheral blood by Ficoll-Paque density gradient centrifugation. Total RNA was extracted using Trizol reagent, and RNA quality was assessed on an Agilent 2100 Bioanalyzer. TCR beta CDR3 regions were amplified from RNA transcripts. The TCR CDR3 was subjected to a first round of RT-PCR using the HTBI primer set and the Qiagen OneStep RT-PCR kit. Libraries were constructed in a second round of multiplex PCR, after which size selection and purification were carried out. Paired-end sequencing of the libraries was performed with 100 bp reads on an Illumina HiSeq2000. Per the original workflow: SOAPnuke was used to process the raw data, with reads discarded if the reads contained adapters or uncalled bases, had a mean Phred below 15, or lacked an exact constant-primer or identifier match. High-quality paired reads were merged with COPE v1.2.5, and unique nucleotide sequences were defined as clonotypes. Clonotypes were aligned to IMGT TRBV, TRBD and TRBJ reference segments using MiTCR v1.1. The analysis was restricted to V-J combinations with a frequency above 0.0001, which together covered around 99% of the repertoires. A TCS score was defined as the ratio of F50 (clonal expansion) to E x V (chaos), with BLOSUM62-based TCRdist applied between CDR3 peptides within each V-J. Welch's t-statistics and random forest reduced around 510 V-J features to fewer than 15, which were used in a naive Bayes classifier (R e1071). Using fastp trimming at Q25 and MiXCR clonotype assembly, TCRdb reanalyzed the public sequencing data and kept in-frame beta chains. For every CDR3 protein sequence, its rows merge into one entry that carries the most common genes and DNA. TCRdb's processing, not the authors' own work, is the source of the V and J calls. The sample contains some 510,000 distinct CDR3 sequences, roughly 20% of them found a single time. Jointly, the top ten make up 26% of the sample.

Points the paper makes about the study in general: Blood samples also contained most of the expanded thyroid clonotypes (frequency above 0.001), which suggests that blood repertoires may reflect thyroid immune responses. A 13 V-J signature model separated ophthalmopathy from stable hyperthyroidism, with 87.88% sensitivity and roughly 81% specificity in cross-validation and 80%/75% in testing. In validation, the model predicted progression to ophthalmopathy a median of approximately 6.3 months before onset, with approximately 71% sensitivity and roughly 73% specificity. No statistical method was used to fix the sample size in advance, and group allocation was not hidden from the investigators.

This sequence originates from a man aged 18 to 29 with Graves' hyperthyroidism. The sequencing sample was made of blood.

The CDR3 region has the sequence CSARVDSYEQYF. Read as DNA, the sequence is TGCAGTGCTAGAGTGGATTCCTACGAGCAGTACTTC. The sequence links TRBV20-1 to TRBJ2-7, with no D gene named confidently. CDR1 and CDR2 (DFQATT, SNEGSKA) derive from the germline V gene (reference sequence). The CDR3 holds 12 amino acids from the cysteine to the phenylalanine. The only DNA kept is the CDR3, 36 bases in frame from the first base. Relative to germline, V is 1 base shorter and J is 1 base shorter, with 5 bases between their ends.